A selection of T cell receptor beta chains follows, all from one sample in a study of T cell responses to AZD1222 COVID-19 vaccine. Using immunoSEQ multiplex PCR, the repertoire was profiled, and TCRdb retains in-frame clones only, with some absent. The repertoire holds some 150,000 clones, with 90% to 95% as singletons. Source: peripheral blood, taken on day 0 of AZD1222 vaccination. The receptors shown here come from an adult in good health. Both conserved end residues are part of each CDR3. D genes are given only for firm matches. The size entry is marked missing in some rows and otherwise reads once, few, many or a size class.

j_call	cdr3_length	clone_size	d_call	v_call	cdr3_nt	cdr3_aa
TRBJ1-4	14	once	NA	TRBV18	TGTGCCAGCTCACCACGATCAACTAATGAAAAACTGTTTTTT	CASSPRSTNEKLFF
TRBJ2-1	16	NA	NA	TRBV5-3	TGTGCCAGAAACTTCGGGGGGCTGTCCCGGGGCAATGAGCAGTTCTTC	CARNFGGLSRGNEQFF
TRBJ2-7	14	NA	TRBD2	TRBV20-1	TGCAGTGCTAGTGGACTAGCGGGGGCATACGAGCAGTACTTC	CSASGLAGAYEQYF
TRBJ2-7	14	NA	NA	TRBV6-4	TGTGCCAGCAGTGACACGTCTAGGAGCTACGAGCAGTACTTC	CASSDTSRSYEQYF
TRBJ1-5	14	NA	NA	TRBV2	TGTGCCAGCATAGCTGGGACGGGCAATCAGCCCCAGCATTTT	CASIAGTGNQPQHF
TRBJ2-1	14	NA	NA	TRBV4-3	TGCGCCAGCAGCCAAGAAGCGGGTGGTGTTGAGCAGTTCTTC	CASSQEAGGVEQFF
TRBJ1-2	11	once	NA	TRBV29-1	TGCAGCGTTTGGGGGGGCGATGGCTACACCTTC	CSVWGGDGYTF
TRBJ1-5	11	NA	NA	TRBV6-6	TGTGCCAGCAGTCCCGACAGTGCGCCGAATTTT	CASSPDSAPNF
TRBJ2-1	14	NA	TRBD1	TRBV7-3	TGTGCCAGCAGTCGCACCGGGACAGGGAATGAGCAGTTCTTC	CASSRTGTGNEQFF
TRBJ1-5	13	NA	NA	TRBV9	TGTGCCAGCAGCCAGCAGGGCAATCAGCCCCAGCATTTT	CASSQQGNQPQHF
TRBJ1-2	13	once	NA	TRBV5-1	TGCGCCAGCAGCTTGGTCTTGAACTATGGCTACACCTTC	CASSLVLNYGYTF
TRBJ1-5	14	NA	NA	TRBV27	TGTGCCAGCGGACCGGTCGCAGGGTGGCAGCCCCAGCATTTT	CASGPVAGWQPQHF
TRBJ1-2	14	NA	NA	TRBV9	TGTGCCAGCAGCGAGGAGACGGAAAACTATGGCTACACCTTC	CASSEETENYGYTF
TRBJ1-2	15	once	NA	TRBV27	TGTGCCAGCAGTGATCACGGACAGAATAACTATGGCTACACCTTC	CASSDHGQNNYGYTF